This T cell receptor (beta chain) was identified during a study of blood T cells in healthy people across ages. Points on this clonotype: The target antigen is unknown.

V lost 2 bases to trimming and J lost 7 bases, with 14 bases between them. CDR1 DFQATT and CDR2 SNEGSKA come from the germline V gene (reference sequence). There are 13 residues in the CDR3. Study observations and caveats: As age increased, TCR beta diversity per million T cells fell in a roughly linear fashion. A greater number of naive CD4+ cells and higher diversity distinguished long-lived donors from aged donors.

PCR was performed a second time for 7 to 11 cycles using a sample-barcoded 5' primer and a J-beta primer mix. Tags on each cDNA molecule came from a template-switch adaptor with 12 random nucleotides. TCRdb re-called the 5' RACE reads through MiXCR, storing one row per CDR3 protein. The repertoire holds about 1,800,000 distinct CDR3 sequences, with approximately 28% as singletons. The origin of this receptor is a woman between 25 and 40 years old in good health. The sequenced material came from blood. J is TRBJ2-5 and V is TRBV20-1, with a weak D call TRBD1 (6 bases). CDR3 nucleotides: TGCAGTGCTAGATGGGACACCGCCGGGACCCAGTACTTC. This sequence encodes CSARWDTAGTQYF.